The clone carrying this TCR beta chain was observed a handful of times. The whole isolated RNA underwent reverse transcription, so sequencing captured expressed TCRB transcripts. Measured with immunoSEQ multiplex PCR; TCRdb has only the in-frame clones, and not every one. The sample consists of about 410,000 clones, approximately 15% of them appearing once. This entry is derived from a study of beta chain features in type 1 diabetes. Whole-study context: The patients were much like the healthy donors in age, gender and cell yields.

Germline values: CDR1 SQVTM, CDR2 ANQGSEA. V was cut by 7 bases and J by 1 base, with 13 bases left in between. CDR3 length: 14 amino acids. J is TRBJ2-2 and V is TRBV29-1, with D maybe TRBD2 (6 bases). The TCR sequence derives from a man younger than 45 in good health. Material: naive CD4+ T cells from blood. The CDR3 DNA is TGCAGCGGGAGGGAGAACATGAACACCGGGGAGCTGTTTTTT. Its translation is CSGRENMNTGELFF.